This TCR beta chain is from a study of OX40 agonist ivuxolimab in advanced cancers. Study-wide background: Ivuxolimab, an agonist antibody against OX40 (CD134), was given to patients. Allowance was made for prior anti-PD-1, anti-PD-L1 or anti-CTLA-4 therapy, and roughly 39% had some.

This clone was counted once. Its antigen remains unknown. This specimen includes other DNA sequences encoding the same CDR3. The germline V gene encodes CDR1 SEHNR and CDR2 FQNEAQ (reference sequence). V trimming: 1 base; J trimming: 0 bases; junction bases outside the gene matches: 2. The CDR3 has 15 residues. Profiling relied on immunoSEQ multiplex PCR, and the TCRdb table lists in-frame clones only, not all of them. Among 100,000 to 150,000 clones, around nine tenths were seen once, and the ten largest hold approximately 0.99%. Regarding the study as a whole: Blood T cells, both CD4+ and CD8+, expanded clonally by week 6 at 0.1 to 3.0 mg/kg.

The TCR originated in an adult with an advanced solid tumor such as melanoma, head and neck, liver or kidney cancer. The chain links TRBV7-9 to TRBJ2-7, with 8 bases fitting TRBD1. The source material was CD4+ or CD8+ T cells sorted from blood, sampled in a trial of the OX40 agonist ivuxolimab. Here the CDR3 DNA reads TGTGCCAGCAGCTTAGGGACAGGGAGCTCCTACGAGCAGTACTTC. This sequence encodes CASSLGTGSSYEQYF. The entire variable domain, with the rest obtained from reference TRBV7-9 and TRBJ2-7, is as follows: DTGVSQNPRHKITKRGQNVTFRCDPISEHNRLYWYRQTLGQGPEFLTYFQNEAQLEKSRLLSDRFSAERPKGSFSTLEIQRTEQGDSAMYLCASSLGTGSSYEQYFGPGTRLTVT.